Below are 5 T cell receptor beta chains sequenced from a single sample in a study of OX40 agonist ivuxolimab in advanced cancers. Here immunoSEQ multiplex PCR was the method, and the copy in TCRdb shows in-frame clones only, minus some. Of fewer than 80,000 clones detected, approximately 87% appear once; the ten largest clones hold 6.1%. The material sequenced was CD4+ or CD8+ T cells sorted from blood, taken in a trial of the OX40 agonist ivuxolimab. The source is an adult with an advanced solid tumor such as melanoma, head and neck, liver or kidney cancer.

V is TRBV9 and J is TRBJ2-1; 7 bases are shared with TRBD2. Per the germline V gene, CDR1 is SGDLS and CDR2 is YYNGEE. V shed 4 bases and J 4 bases; nucleotides not matched to a gene: 5. This CDR3 comprises 14 residues. The CDR3 sequence is CASSPREGYNEQFF. The CDR3 coding sequence is TGTGCCAGCAGCCCAAGGGAGGGATACAATGAGCAGTTCTTC.

The chain joins TRBV7-2 to TRBJ2-2; no clear D gene. The CDR3 consists of 13 residues. The V end lost 5 bases, the J end lost 2 bases, and 6 bases lay between the germline ends. Looked up from germline, CDR1 is SGHTA and CDR2 is FQGNSA. For the CDR3, the DNA is TGTGCCAGCAGCCCTTTAAACACCGGGGAGCTGTTTTTT. This encodes CASSPLNTGELFF.

V usage is TRBV19 and J usage is TRBJ1-1, with TRBD1 identical over 9 bases. The V gene end was trimmed by 5 bases and the J gene end by 1 base; junction bases not matched to a gene: 5. Germline V gene lookup returns CDR1 LNHDA and CDR2 SQIVND (reference sequence). CDR3 length: 15 amino acids. The DNA of the CDR3 is TGTGCCAGTAGTCCGAACAGGGGGCCGAACACTGAAGCTTTCTTT. Translation gives CASSPNRGPNTEAFF.

The chain uses TRBV5-4 and TRBJ1-4, with TRBD1 matching 10 bases. The CDR3 loop spans 15 amino acids. Trimming took 4 bases from V and 5 from J; bases not matched to a gene: 5. Per germline, CDR1 SGHNT and CDR2 YYREEE (reference sequence). CDR3 coding DNA: TGTGCCAGCAGCCATTCGGGACAGGGGAATGAAAAACTGTTTTTT. The encoded protein is CASSHSGQGNEKLFF.

This chain joins TRBV25-1 and TRBJ1-5; D is unclear. The CDR3 is made up of 13 amino acids. V was pared by 10 bases and J by 7 bases, with 17 bases between. CDR1 is MGHDK, CDR2 SYGVNS, per germline. CDR3 in amino acids: CANRLRRRQPQHF. CDR3 coding DNA: TGTGCCAACAGACTGCGGCGAAGGCAGCCCCAGCATTTT.